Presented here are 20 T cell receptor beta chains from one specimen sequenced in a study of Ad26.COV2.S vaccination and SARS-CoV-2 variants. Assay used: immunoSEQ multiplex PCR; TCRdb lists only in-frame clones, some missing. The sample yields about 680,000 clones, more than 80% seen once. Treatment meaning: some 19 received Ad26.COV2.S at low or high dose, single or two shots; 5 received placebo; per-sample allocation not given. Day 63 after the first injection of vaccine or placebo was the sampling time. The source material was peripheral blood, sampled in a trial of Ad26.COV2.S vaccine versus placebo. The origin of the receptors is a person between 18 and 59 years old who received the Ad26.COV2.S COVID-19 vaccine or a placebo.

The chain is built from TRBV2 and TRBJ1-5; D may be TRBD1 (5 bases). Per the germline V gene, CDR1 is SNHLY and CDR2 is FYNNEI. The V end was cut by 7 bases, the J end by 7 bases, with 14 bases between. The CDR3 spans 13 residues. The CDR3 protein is CASNQGELQPQHF. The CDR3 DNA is TGTGCCAGCAACCAGGGTGAATTACAGCCCCAGCATTTT.

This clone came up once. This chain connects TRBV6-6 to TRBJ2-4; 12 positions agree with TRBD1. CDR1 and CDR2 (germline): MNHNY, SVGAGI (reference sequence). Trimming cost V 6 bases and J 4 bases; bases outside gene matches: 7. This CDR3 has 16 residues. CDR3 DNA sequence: TGTGCCAGCAGGCCTCCGGGACAGGGGGCGAAAAACATTCAGTACTTC. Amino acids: CASRPPGQGAKNIQYF.

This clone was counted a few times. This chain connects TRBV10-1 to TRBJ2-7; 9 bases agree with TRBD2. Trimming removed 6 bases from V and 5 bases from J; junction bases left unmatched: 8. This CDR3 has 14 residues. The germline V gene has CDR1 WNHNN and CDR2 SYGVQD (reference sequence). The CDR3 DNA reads TGCGCCAGCAGCCTCATAGCGGGAGCTGACGAGCAGTACTTC. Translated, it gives CASSLIAGADEQYF.

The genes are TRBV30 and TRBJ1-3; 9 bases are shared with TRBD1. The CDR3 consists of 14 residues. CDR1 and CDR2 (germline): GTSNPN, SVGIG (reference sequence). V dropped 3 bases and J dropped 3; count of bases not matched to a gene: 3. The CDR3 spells CAWRGTGFGNTIYF. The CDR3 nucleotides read TGTGCCTGGAGGGGGACAGGGTTTGGAAACACCATATATTTT.

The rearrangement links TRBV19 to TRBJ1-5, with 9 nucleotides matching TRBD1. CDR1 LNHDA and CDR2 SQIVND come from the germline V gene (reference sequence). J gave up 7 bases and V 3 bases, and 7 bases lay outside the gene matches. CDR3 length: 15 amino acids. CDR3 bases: TGTGCCAGTAGTATCAGGGGACAGGGAGGACAGCCCCAGCATTTT. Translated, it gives CASSIRGQGGQPQHF.

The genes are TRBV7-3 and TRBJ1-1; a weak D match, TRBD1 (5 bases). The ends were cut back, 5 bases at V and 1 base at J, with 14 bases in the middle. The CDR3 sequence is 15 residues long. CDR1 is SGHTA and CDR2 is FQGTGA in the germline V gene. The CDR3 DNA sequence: TGTGCCAGCAGCCCTACCGGGACCGAGAACACTGAAGCTTTCTTT. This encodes CASSPTGTENTEAFF.

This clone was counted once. CDR3 in amino acids: CASSTDSLLQFF. CDR3 DNA sequence: TGTGCCAGTAGTACCGACTCCCTGTTACAGTTCTTC. The V gene is TRBV19, the J gene TRBJ2-1; D unclear. Germline CDR1 and CDR2: LNHDA and SQIVND (reference sequence). The CDR3 spans 12 residues. V dropped 4 bases and J dropped 13 bases, with 14 bases sitting between them.

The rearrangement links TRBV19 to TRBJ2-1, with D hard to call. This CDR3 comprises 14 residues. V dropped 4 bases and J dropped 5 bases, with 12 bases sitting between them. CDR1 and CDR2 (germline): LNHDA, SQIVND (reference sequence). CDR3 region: CASSTRPGDNEQFF. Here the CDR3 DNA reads TGTGCCAGTAGTACAAGACCTGGGGACAATGAGCAGTTCTTC. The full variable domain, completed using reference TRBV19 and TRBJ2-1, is DGGITQSPKYLFRKEGQNVTLSCEQNLNHDAMYWYRQDPGQGLRLIYYSQIVNDFQKGDIAEGYSVSREKKESFPLTVTSAQKNPTAFYLCASSTRPGDNEQFFGPGTRLTVL.

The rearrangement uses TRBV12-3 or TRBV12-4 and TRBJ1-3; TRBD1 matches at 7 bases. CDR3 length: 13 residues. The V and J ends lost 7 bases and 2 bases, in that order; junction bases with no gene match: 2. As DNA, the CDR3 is TGTGCCAGCATGCAGGGGGCTGGAAACACCATATATTTT. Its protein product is CASMQGAGNTIYF.

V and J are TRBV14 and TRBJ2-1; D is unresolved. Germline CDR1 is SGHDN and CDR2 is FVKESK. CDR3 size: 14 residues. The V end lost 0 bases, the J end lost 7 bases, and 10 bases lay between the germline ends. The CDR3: CASSQDWSRNEQFF. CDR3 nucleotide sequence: TGTGCCAGCAGCCAAGATTGGAGCCGGAATGAGCAGTTCTTC. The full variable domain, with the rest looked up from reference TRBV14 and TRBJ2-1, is EAGVTQFPSHSVIEKGQTVTLRCDPISGHDNLYWYRRVMGKEIKFLLHFVKESKQDESGMPNNRFLAERTGGTYSTLKVQPAELEDSGVYFCASSQDWSRNEQFFGPGTRLTVL.

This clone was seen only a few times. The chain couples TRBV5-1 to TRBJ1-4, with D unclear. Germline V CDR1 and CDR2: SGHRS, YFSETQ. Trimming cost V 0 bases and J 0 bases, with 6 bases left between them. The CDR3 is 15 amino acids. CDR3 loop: CASSLGTTTNEKLFF. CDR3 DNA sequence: TGCGCCAGCAGCTTGGGGACGACAACTAATGAAAAACTGTTTTTT.

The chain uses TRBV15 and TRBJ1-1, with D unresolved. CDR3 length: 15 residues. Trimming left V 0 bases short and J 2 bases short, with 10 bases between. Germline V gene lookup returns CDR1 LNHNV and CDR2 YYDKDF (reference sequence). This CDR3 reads CATSRDLSLNTEAFF. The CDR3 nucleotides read TGTGCCACCAGCAGAGATCTGTCCTTAAACACTGAAGCTTTCTTT.

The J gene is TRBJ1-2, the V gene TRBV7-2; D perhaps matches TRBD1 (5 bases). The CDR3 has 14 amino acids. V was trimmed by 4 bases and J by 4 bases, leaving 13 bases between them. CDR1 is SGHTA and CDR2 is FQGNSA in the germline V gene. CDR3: CASSSYQGSYGYTF. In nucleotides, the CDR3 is TGTGCCAGCAGCTCCTATCAGGGAAGCTATGGCTACACCTTC.

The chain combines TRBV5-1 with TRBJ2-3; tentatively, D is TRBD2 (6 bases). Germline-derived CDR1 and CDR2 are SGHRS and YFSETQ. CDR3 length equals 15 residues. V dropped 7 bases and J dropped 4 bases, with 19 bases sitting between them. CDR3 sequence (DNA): TGCGCCAGCTTCCCATCACTAGCCTCGGCAGATACGCAGTATTTT. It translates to CASFPSLASADTQYF.

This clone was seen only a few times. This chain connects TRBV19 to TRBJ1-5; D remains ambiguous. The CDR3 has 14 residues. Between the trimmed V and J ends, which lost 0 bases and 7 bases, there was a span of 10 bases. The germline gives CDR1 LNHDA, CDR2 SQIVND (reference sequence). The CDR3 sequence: CASSIDLRNQPQHF. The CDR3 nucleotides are TGTGCCAGTAGTATAGATCTTAGGAACCAGCCCCAGCATTTT.

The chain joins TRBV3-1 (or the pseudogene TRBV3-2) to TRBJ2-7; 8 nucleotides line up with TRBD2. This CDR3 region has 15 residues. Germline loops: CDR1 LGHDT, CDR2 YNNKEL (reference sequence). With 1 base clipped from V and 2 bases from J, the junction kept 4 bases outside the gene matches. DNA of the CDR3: TGTGCCAGCAGCCAAGGTGTCGGGGGGGCCTACGAGCAGTACTTC. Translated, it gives CASSQGVGGAYEQYF.

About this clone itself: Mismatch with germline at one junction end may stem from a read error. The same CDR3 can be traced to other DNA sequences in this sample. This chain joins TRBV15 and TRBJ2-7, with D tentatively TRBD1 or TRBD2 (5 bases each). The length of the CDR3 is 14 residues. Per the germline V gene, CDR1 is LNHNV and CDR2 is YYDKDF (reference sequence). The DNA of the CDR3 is TGTGCCACCAGCAGAGACCCAGGGACCTATGAGCAGTACTTC. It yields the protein CATSRDPGTYEQYF.

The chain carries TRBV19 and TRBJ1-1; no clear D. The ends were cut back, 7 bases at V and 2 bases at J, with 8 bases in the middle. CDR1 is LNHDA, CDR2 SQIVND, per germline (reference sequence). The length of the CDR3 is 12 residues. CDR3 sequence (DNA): TGTGCCAGTAAATACAGTAACACTGAAGCTTTCTTT. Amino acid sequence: CASKYSNTEAFF.

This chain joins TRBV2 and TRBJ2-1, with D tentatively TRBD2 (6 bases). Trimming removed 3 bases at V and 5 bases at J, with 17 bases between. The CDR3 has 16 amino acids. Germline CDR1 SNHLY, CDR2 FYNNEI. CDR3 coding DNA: TGTGCCAGCAGTGAGGAAAGGCTAGCGCTAAACAATGAGCAGTTCTTC. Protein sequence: CASSEERLALNNEQFF. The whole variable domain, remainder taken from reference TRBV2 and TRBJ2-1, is EPEVTQTPSHQVTQMGQEVILRCVPISNHLYFYWYRQILGQKVEFLVSFYNNEISEKSEIFDDQFSVERPDGSNFTLKIRSTKLEDSAMYFCASSEERLALNNEQFFGPGTRLTVL.

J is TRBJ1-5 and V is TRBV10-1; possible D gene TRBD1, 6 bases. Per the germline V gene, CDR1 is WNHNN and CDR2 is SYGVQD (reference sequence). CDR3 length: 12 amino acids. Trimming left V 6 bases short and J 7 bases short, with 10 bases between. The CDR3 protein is CASRGGRQPQHF. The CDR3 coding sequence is TGCGCCAGCAGGGGGGGCAGGCAGCCCCAGCATTTT.